This T cell receptor beta chain derives from a study of blood T cells in healthy people across ages. Sample-barcoded 5' priming and a J-beta primer mix drove a second PCR of about 6 to 11 cycles. TCRdb recomputed calls from the 5' RACE reads with MiXCR, one row per CDR3 protein. Of fewer than 700,000 distinct CDR3 sequences in the sample, roughly two fifths were seen once. V dropped 4 bases and J dropped 2 bases, with 12 bases sitting between them. The CDR3 covers 15 residues. The V gene's germline CDR1 is SGHVS and CDR2 FQNEAQ. The chain carries TRBV7-8 and TRBJ1-5, with D tentatively TRBD1 (6 bases). The TCR comes from a man older than 75 in good health. The sequencing input was blood. For the CDR3, the DNA is TGTGCCAGCAGCTCCCCACAGGGACGCAATCAGCCCCAGCATTTT. Its translation: CASSSPQGRNQPQHF.